The 19 T cell receptor beta chains below come from one sample, sequenced in a study of blood T cell repertoires in COVID-19 (dated by TCRdb to between 2020 and 2021). Library preparation employed the immunoSEQ multiplex PCR assay. Here the immuneACCESS table is served through TCRdb, limited to in-frame sequences with V and J called. Missing clones are a known gap in these copies; in checked studies unresolved V genes cover under half, and the rest lacks a known reason. The table for this sample lists some 200,000 clones; approximately 90% of them were counted only once. The biggest ten clones account for approximately 6.1% of the sample. Sample: peripheral blood. The receptors were sampled from an elderly man with acute or convalescent COVID-19.

The chain employs TRBV7-2 and TRBJ1-2; 8 bases align to TRBD1. The germline V gene has CDR1 SGHTA and CDR2 FQGNSA. The J segment lost 4 bases and the V segment lost 5 bases, leaving 9 bases of the junction unmatched. CDR3 length: 15 amino acids. The DNA for the CDR3 is TGTGCCAGCAGCGAGCGGACAGGGAGTTCCTATGGCTACACCTTC. This sequence encodes CASSERTGSSYGYTF.

CDR3 sequence reads: CASSYSWEDGYTF. The DNA of the CDR3 is TGTGCCAGCAGTTACTCGTGGGAGGACGGCTACACCTTC. V is TRBV6-5 and J is TRBJ1-2; D call uncertain. Germline CDR1 MNHEY, CDR2 SVGAGI. V lost 0 bases and J lost 8, with 10 bases in between. This CDR3 region has 13 residues.

The chain employs TRBV3-1 (or the pseudogene TRBV3-2) and TRBJ2-5; 9 bases agree with TRBD2. This CDR3 comprises 18 residues. Losses at the gene ends were 4 bases for V and 5 bases for J; bases not matched to a gene: 17. Germline CDR1 LGHDT, CDR2 YNNKEL (reference sequence). CDR3: CASSPGGGAGGWLETQYF. The DNA of the CDR3 is TGTGCCAGCAGCCCGGGGGGCGGCGCGGGAGGGTGGTTGGAGACCCAGTACTTC.

The genes are TRBV5-6 and TRBJ2-4; D uncertain. Trimming removed 2 bases at V and 1 base at J, with 22 bases between. The length of the CDR3 is 19 residues. From germline, CDR1 is SGHDT and CDR2 YYEEEE. CDR3 DNA: TGTGCCAGCAGCTTTTGGGTCGAGCAGGCCGTGATGGCCAAAAACATTCAGTACTTC. Its protein product is CASSFWVEQAVMAKNIQYF.

This clone came up a few times. The chain employs TRBV7-2 and TRBJ2-2, with D tentatively TRBD2 (7 bases). Trimming took off 0 bases at V and 4 bases at J, with 9 bases between the two ends. The CDR3 loop spans 15 amino acids. Germline V CDR1 and CDR2: SGHTA, FQGNSA. CDR3 DNA: TGTGCCAGCAGCTTAGCGGGAGGGGGCACCGGGGAGCTGTTTTTT. Translated, it gives CASSLAGGGTGELFF. Based on the CDR3 plus reference TRBV7-2 and TRBJ2-2, the full variable domain is GAGVSQSPSNKVTEKGKDVELRCDPISGHTALYWYRQSLGQGLEFLIYFQGNSAPDKSGLPSDRFSAERTGGSVSTLTIQRTQQEDSAVYLCASSLAGGGTGELFFGEGSRLTVL.

The V call is TRBV20-1, the J call TRBJ1-1, with a possible D match to TRBD1 (5 bases). Looked up from germline, CDR1 is DFQATT and CDR2 is SNEGSKA (reference sequence). The CDR3 loop spans 11 amino acids. Trimming took 4 bases from V and 10 from J, leaving 13 bases between them. The CDR3 is CSAKGPGVAFF. CDR3 sequence (DNA): TGCAGTGCTAAGGGGCCGGGGGTAGCTTTCTTT.

The chain employs TRBV2 and TRBJ1-3; 8 nucleotides agree with TRBD1. CDR3 length: 15 residues. After removal of 5 bases from V and 4 bases from J, the junction contained 7 bases not matched to a gene. CDR1 is SNHLY, CDR2 FYNNEI, per germline. The CDR3 DNA reads TGTGCCAGCAGTCCGACAGGGGTGCACGGAAACACCATATATTTT. Protein product: CASSPTGVHGNTIYF.

This clone occurred a few times. V and J are TRBV7-9 and TRBJ1-1, with 7 positions matching TRBD1. The CDR3 consists of 15 residues. The ends lost 1 base at V and 4 bases at J; junction bases unmatched: 6. CDR1 is SEHNR and CDR2 is FQNEAQ in the germline V gene (reference sequence). CDR3 amino acids: CASSLDEQGITEAFF. DNA of the CDR3: TGTGCCAGCAGCTTAGACGAACAGGGGATCACTGAAGCTTTCTTT.

The table lists this clone with a count of one. This chain links TRBV27 with TRBJ2-3, with 8 bases lining up with TRBD2. Germline V CDR1 and CDR2: MNHEY, SMNVEV (reference sequence). Trimming removed 3 bases from V and 4 bases from J; junction bases left unmatched: 6. The CDR3 has 15 residues. CDR3 in amino acids: CASSFREGLSDTQYF. The CDR3 region has the DNA TGTGCCAGCAGTTTCCGGGAGGGCCTGTCAGATACGCAGTATTTT.

V usage is TRBV24-1 and J usage is TRBJ2-1; 9 bases are shared with TRBD2. The CDR3 runs 16 residues. V dropped 5 bases and J dropped 0; count of bases not matched to a gene: 4. From germline, CDR1 is KGHDR and CDR2 SFDVKD. The CDR3 loop reads CATSGRGGSSYNEQFF. CDR3 DNA: TGTGCCACCAGTGGGCGGGGGGGCAGCTCCTACAATGAGCAGTTCTTC.

The V and J genes are TRBV5-1 and TRBJ2-3; the D gene is possibly TRBD1 (7 bases). The CDR3 sequence is 14 residues long. V lost 4 bases and J lost 3, with 12 bases in between. Germline loops: CDR1 SGHRS, CDR2 YFSETQ. CDR3 sequence: CASSRAGQTDTQYF. CDR3 sequence (DNA): TGCGCCAGCAGCCGGGCGGGACAGACAGATACGCAGTATTTT.

This clone was picked up one time. The chain has TRBV30 and TRBJ1-1; 7 bases are a match to TRBD1. The CDR3 is 13 amino acids. Unmatched junction bases numbered 3, after V lost 5 bases and J lost 0 bases. Germline lookup yields CDR1 GTSNPN and CDR2 SVGIG (reference sequence). The CDR3 protein is CAWGGQLNTEAFF. The CDR3 region has the DNA TGTGCCTGGGGGGGACAGTTGAACACTGAAGCTTTCTTT.

The chain couples TRBV10-1 to TRBJ2-1, with D maybe TRBD2 (5 bases). CDR3 length: 15 residues. V was trimmed by 5 bases and J by 4 bases, leaving 15 bases between them. Looked up from germline, CDR1 is WNHNN and CDR2 is SYGVQD (reference sequence). CDR3 amino acids: CASSRLRATYNEQFF. As DNA, the CDR3 is TGCGCCAGCAGTAGACTAAGGGCGACATACAATGAGCAGTTCTTC.

The V and J genes are TRBV30 and TRBJ2-2, with 7 nucleotides matching TRBD2. The germline gives CDR1 GTSNPN, CDR2 SVGIG (reference sequence). This CDR3 is built from 16 residues. V gave up 5 bases and J gave up 2 bases; unmatched junction bases: 11. This chain's CDR3 is CAWRAWASGNTGELFF. In DNA form, the CDR3 reads TGTGCCTGGCGCGCGTGGGCTAGCGGAAACACCGGGGAGCTGTTTTTT.

This chain connects TRBV18 to TRBJ2-7, with D possibly matching TRBD1 (5 bases). Germline loops: CDR1 KGHSH, CDR2 LQKENI. There are 14 residues in the CDR3. V shed 4 bases and J shed 6 bases, with 16 bases lying between them. The CDR3 sequence is CASSQGASFGEQYV. The CDR3 bases are TGTGCCAGCTCACAAGGGGCCTCTTTTGGCGAGCAGTACGTC.

This chain connects TRBV6-5 to TRBJ1-4; D ambiguous. The CDR3 is made up of 13 amino acids. Germline V lookup: CDR1 MNHEY, CDR2 SVGAGI. V lost 5 bases, J lost 8 bases, and 12 bases lay in between. The CDR3 coding sequence is TGTGCCAGCAGTACGCAACTAGGGGAAAAACTGTTTTTT. Amino acids: CASSTQLGEKLFF.

The chain uses TRBV19 and TRBJ2-6; TRBD2 aligns across 7 bases. Trimming took 7 bases from V and 0 from J; bases not matched to a gene: 3. Germline values: CDR1 LNHDA, CDR2 SQIVND (reference sequence). The CDR3 loop spans 15 amino acids. CDR3 sequence (DNA): TGTGCCAGTATGGGACTATACTCTGGGGCCAACGTCCTGACTTTC. Protein sequence: CASMGLYSGANVLTF.

This clone showed up just a few times. The chain is built from TRBV4-1 and TRBJ1-3, with D unresolved. The length of the CDR3 is 15 residues. V dropped 1 base and J dropped 4 bases, with 11 bases sitting between them. Per germline, CDR1 MGHRA and CDR2 YSYEKL. DNA of the CDR3: TGCGCCAGCAGCCAAGGAGCTGGCAGGGGAAACACCATATATTTT. This translates into CASSQGAGRGNTIYF.

In this sample, this clone turned up a few times. V usage is TRBV7-9 and J usage is TRBJ2-1; 9 bases are a match to TRBD2. The CDR3 has 14 amino acids. Looked up from germline, CDR1 is SEHNR and CDR2 is FQNEAQ (reference sequence). With V trimmed by 2 bases and J by 8 bases, 4 bases remained unmatched. The CDR3 coding sequence is TGTGCCAGCAGCTTATCGATAGCGGGAGATGAGCAGTTCTTC. Protein sequence: CASSLSIAGDEQFF.